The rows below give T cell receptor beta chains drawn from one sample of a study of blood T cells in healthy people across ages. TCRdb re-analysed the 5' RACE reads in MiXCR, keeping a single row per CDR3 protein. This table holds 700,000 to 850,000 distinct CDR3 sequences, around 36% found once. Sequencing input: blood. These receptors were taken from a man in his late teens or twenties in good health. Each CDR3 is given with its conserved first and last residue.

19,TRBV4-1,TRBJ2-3,CASSQDPLGSGFIQDTQYF
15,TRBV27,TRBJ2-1,CASRQDLAGYNEQFF
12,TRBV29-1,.,CSVEQGPGEQYF
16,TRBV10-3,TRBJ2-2,CAISVGVRVNTGELFF
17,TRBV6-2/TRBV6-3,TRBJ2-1,CASSYRRASTKFYEQFF
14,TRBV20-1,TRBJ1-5,CSASLGGQAQPQHF
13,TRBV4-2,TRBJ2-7,CASSPTVDYEQYF
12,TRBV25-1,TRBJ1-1,CASSGDSFEAFF
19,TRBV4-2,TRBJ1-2,CASSQETNRGQANFYGYTF
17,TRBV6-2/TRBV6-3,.,CASSYPYGRNSYNEQYF